The T cell receptor (beta chain) under discussion was sequenced for a study of OX40 agonist ivuxolimab in advanced cancers. The study's findings and limits: Dosing at 0.1 to 3.0 mg/kg was accompanied by clonal expansion of CD4+ and CD8+ blood T cells by week 6. Antigen specificity remained undetermined for the expanded peripheral T cells. Patients who responded partially at 0.1-3.0 mg/kg showed clonal expansion ranking among the lowest.

Comment on this clone: Antigen specificity is unknown.

Assay: immunoSEQ multiplex PCR; the TCRdb copy retains only in-frame clones and omits some. The sample consists of roughly 70,000 clones, about four fifths of them appearing once. Trimming left V 3 bases short and J 1 base short, with 10 bases between. The CDR3 covers 15 residues. The germline CDR1 and CDR2 sequences are LGHNA and YSLEER. The sequencing here drew on CD4+ or CD8+ T cells sorted from blood, taken in a trial of the OX40 agonist ivuxolimab. The TCR sequence derives from an adult with an advanced solid tumor such as melanoma, head and neck, liver or kidney cancer. This rearrangement joins TRBV4-3 to TRBJ2-1; D perhaps matches TRBD2 (5 bases). The CDR3: CASSHGLDSYNEQFF. The DNA for the CDR3 is TGCGCCAGCAGCCACGGACTTGATTCCTACAATGAGCAGTTCTTC.